Presented here are 14 T cell receptor beta chains from one specimen sequenced in a study of CD8 T cells in Susac syndrome. With random hexamers, 0.5 to 1 ug RNA was reverse transcribed. One entry per CDR3 protein results from TCRdb running MiXCR on the immunoSEQ multiplex PCR reads. Counted here are some 200,000 distinct CDR3 sequences, 85% to 95% occurring once; the ten biggest clones make up 0.15% to 0.2%. The sample was CD8+ T cells from PBMCs. Every receptor here comes from a human donor with Susac syndrome.

Here the CDR3 reads CASSKPDSKETQYF. CDR3 sequence (DNA): TGTGCCAGCAGTAAGCCGGACAGCAAAGAGACCCAGTACTTC. The chain combines TRBV2 with TRBJ2-5, with D possibly TRBD1 on 6 matching bases. The V end was cut by 5 bases, the J end by 3 bases, with 13 bases between. The length of the CDR3 is 14 residues. Germline V gene sequence: CDR1 SNHLY, CDR2 FYNNEI.

The chain uses TRBV25-1 and TRBJ1-5; D gene ambiguous. V gave up 3 bases and J gave up 4 bases, with 10 bases separating them. This CDR3 region has 14 residues. Germline values: CDR1 MGHDK, CDR2 SYGVNS. CDR3 DNA sequence: TGTGCCAGCAGTGACGCGGGTTTTAATCAGCCCCAGCATTTT. Amino acid sequence: CASSDAGFNQPQHF.

The rearrangement links TRBV4-1 to TRBJ2-1; no firm D call. This CDR3 comprises 15 residues. The V end lost 7 bases, the J end lost 0 bases, and 13 bases lay between the germline ends. Germline CDR1 and CDR2: MGHRA and YSYEKL. CDR3 nucleotide sequence: TGCGCCAGCACCTCCACTACAAGCTCCTACAATGAGCAGTTCTTC. Its protein is CASTSTTSSYNEQFF.

DNA for the CDR3: TGCGCCAGCAGTCAGGGGCCGGGGGAGACCCAGTACTTC. This gives the protein CASSQGPGETQYF. The chain couples TRBV5-1 to TRBJ2-5, with D perhaps matching TRBD1 (6 bases). Germline V gene lookup returns CDR1 SGHRS and CDR2 YFSETQ. Trimming left V 5 bases short and J 5 bases short, with 13 bases between. The CDR3 contains 13 residues.

The chain has TRBV20-1 and TRBJ2-1; possible D gene TRBD2, 5 bases. This CDR3 has 14 amino acids. Germline V gene sequence: CDR1 DFQATT, CDR2 SNEGSKA (reference sequence). The ends were cut back, 1 base at V and 5 bases at J, with 12 bases in the middle. CDR3 in amino acids: CSARGETRNNEQFF. The CDR3 DNA reads TGCAGTGCTAGAGGGGAGACCCGGAACAATGAGCAGTTCTTC.

This rearrangement joins TRBV12-3 or TRBV12-4 to TRBJ2-5; D is ambiguous. The V end lost 7 bases, the J end lost 1 base, and 7 bases lay between the germline ends. The CDR3 totals 12 residues. Here the CDR3 reads CASTYSQETQYF. The CDR3 coding sequence is TGTGCCAGCACCTACAGCCAAGAGACCCAGTACTTC.

The chain combines TRBV28 with TRBJ2-1; 9 bases are shared with TRBD1. CDR3 length: 13 amino acids. After removal of 5 bases from V and 7 bases from J, the junction contained 3 bases not matched to a gene. Germline V gives CDR1 MDHEN, CDR2 SYDVKM. Here the CDR3 DNA reads TGTGCCAGCAGTACTGACAGGGGGAATGAGCAGTTCTTC. Protein: CASSTDRGNEQFF. Combining the CDR3 with reference TRBV28 and TRBJ2-1 gives the whole variable domain DVKVTQSSRYLVKRTGEKVFLECVQDMDHENMFWYRQDPGLGLRLIYFSYDVKMKEKGDIPEGYSVSREKKERFSLILESASTNQTSMYLCASSTDRGNEQFFGPGTRLTVL.

The chain is built from TRBV28 and TRBJ2-7, with a possible D match to TRBD1 (5 bases). The CDR3 contains 13 residues. V was cut by 6 bases and J by 0 bases, with 9 bases left in between. Germline lookup yields CDR1 MDHEN and CDR2 SYDVKM. CDR3 loop: CASREDSSYEQYF. As DNA, the CDR3 is TGTGCCAGCAGAGAAGACAGCTCCTACGAGCAGTACTTC. The complete variable domain, with remaining parts taken from reference TRBV28 and TRBJ2-7, reads DVKVTQSSRYLVKRTGEKVFLECVQDMDHENMFWYRQDPGLGLRLIYFSYDVKMKEKGDIPEGYSVSREKKERFSLILESASTNQTSMYLCASREDSSYEQYFGPGTRLTVT.

The V call is TRBV6-2 or TRBV6-3, the J call TRBJ2-2; perhaps TRBD1 as D (5 bases). The CDR3 covers 15 residues. V gave up 6 bases and J gave up 0 bases, with 11 bases separating them. CDR1 MNHEY and CDR2 SVGEGT come from the germline V gene. This chain's CDR3 is CASSRQSPNTGELFF. The DNA for the CDR3 is TGTGCCAGCAGCCGACAGAGCCCGAACACCGGGGAGCTGTTTTTT.

The chain recombines TRBV28 with TRBJ2-7; 7 bases line up with TRBD1. Germline values: CDR1 MDHEN, CDR2 SYDVKM. V trimming: 6 bases; J trimming: 0 bases; junction bases outside the gene matches: 5. The CDR3 runs to 14 residues. CDR3 region: CASSDRQGSYEQYF. In nucleotides, the CDR3 is TGTGCCAGCAGCGACCGACAGGGCTCCTACGAGCAGTACTTC.

This sequence joins TRBV4-1 and TRBJ2-1; TRBD1 agrees at 8 bases. The CDR3 is 17 residues long. The V gene's germline CDR1 is MGHRA and CDR2 YSYEKL. Trimming at V came to 2 bases and at J to 6 bases, leaving 12 bases not matched to a gene. The CDR3 DNA reads TGCGCCAGCAGCCAATTCCTGGACAGGGAGGTAGGCAATGAGCAGTTCTTC. Translated, it gives CASSQFLDREVGNEQFF.

The chain recombines TRBV14 with TRBJ2-5, with a possible D match to TRBD1 (6 bases). Looked up from germline, CDR1 is SGHDN and CDR2 is FVKESK. V lost 0 bases to trimming and J lost 2 bases, with 10 bases between them. The CDR3 spans 15 residues. The CDR3 sequence: CASSQDQRGQETQYF. CDR3 nucleotide sequence: TGTGCCAGCAGCCAAGATCAGAGGGGGCAAGAGACCCAGTACTTC.

The CDR3 DNA reads as TGCGCCAGCAGGGTAGGAGCAGCGGCCTACGAGCAGTACTTC. Protein: CASRVGAAAYEQYF. The chain employs TRBV5-1 and TRBJ2-7; weak D call: TRBD2 (5 bases). V was pared by 5 bases and J by 2 bases, with 14 bases between. This CDR3 region has 14 residues. Germline V gives CDR1 SGHRS, CDR2 YFSETQ.

The chain uses TRBV7-9 and TRBJ2-5, with TRBD1 matching 8 bases. Germline V gene lookup returns CDR1 SEHNR and CDR2 FQNEAQ (reference sequence). V lost 2 bases to trimming and J lost 3 bases; unmatched junction nucleotides: 8. The CDR3 loop spans 16 amino acids. The CDR3 region has the DNA TGTGCCAGCAGCTTAATAACAGGGGGTCTTAAAGAGACCCAGTACTTC. This translates into CASSLITGGLKETQYF.